Listed here are 5 T cell receptor beta chains from one sample, sequenced in a study of blood T cell repertoires in COVID-19. Here immunoSEQ multiplex PCR was the method, and the copy in TCRdb shows in-frame clones only, minus some. This table holds some 60,000 clones, around 83% found once. What was sequenced was peripheral blood. The receptor source for this set is a man aged 25 to 45 with COVID-19, enrolled during active disease.

J is TRBJ1-5 and V is TRBV1. TRBV1 is listed as a pseudogene. CDR3 length: 16 residues. The CDR3 loop is CTSSQPSGAVNQPQHF. The CDR3 DNA reads TGCACCAGCAGCCAGCCAAGCGGGGCAGTCAATCAGCCCCAGCATTTT.

The rearrangement joins TRBV7-7 to TRBJ2-2, with TRBD1 matching 9 bases. V lost 4 bases and J lost 7; bases outside the gene matches: 7. From germline, CDR1 is SSHAT and CDR2 FNYEAQ (reference sequence). CDR3 size: 15 residues. CDR3 amino acids: CASSSSDRGVGELFF. CDR3 nucleotides: TGTGCCAGCAGCTCGTCGGACAGGGGAGTCGGGGAGCTGTTTTTT.

This chain connects TRBV28 to TRBJ2-4; D not certain. CDR1 is MDHEN and CDR2 is SYDVKM in the germline V gene. The V end lost 7 bases, the J end lost 5 bases, and 18 bases lay between the germline ends. The CDR3 runs 15 residues. The CDR3 here is CASTPLFEMENIQYF. The CDR3 nucleotides read TGTGCCAGCACTCCCCTTTTTGAGATGGAAAACATTCAGTACTTC. Full variable domain (remainder filled in from reference TRBV28 and TRBJ2-4): DVKVTQSSRYLVKRTGEKVFLECVQDMDHENMFWYRQDPGLGLRLIYFSYDVKMKEKGDIPEGYSVSREKKERFSLILESASTNQTSMYLCASTPLFEMENIQYFGAGTRLSVL.

This chain joins TRBV6-5 and TRBJ1-6; D remains unclear. CDR1 MNHEY and CDR2 SVGAGI come from the germline V gene. The V gene lost 2 bases and the J gene lost 3 bases, with 8 bases spanning the gap. The CDR3 is 15 amino acids. Here the CDR3 DNA reads TGTGCCAGCAGTTACGGTCAGTTCTATAATTCACCCCTCCACTTT. It encodes CASSYGQFYNSPLHF.

The J gene is TRBJ2-3, the V gene TRBV9; 7 bases fit TRBD1. Trimming removed 3 bases from V and 0 bases from J; junction bases left unmatched: 7. The CDR3 has 16 amino acids. Germline lookup yields CDR1 SGDLS and CDR2 YYNGEE. CDR3 amino acids: CASSDDRETSTDTQYF. The CDR3 nucleotides are TGTGCCAGCAGCGATGACAGGGAGACTAGCACAGATACGCAGTATTTT.